A single sample gave rise to the 30 T cell receptor beta chains below, sequenced in a study of blood T cell repertoires in COVID-19. Here immunoSEQ multiplex PCR was the method, and the copy in TCRdb shows in-frame clones only, minus some. The sample carries tens of thousands of clones, roughly 87% recorded once. The sample consisted of peripheral blood. All receptors come from a woman aged 55 to 70 with acute or convalescent COVID-19.

V and J are TRBV7-3 and TRBJ2-1; 10 bases line up with TRBD1. In germline, CDR1 is SGHTA, CDR2 FQGTGA. Losses at the gene ends were 2 bases for V and 2 bases for J; bases not matched to a gene: 6. This CDR3 comprises 17 residues. The CDR3: CASSLGSGTGAYNEQFF. The DNA for the CDR3 is TGTGCCAGCAGCTTAGGTTCCGGGACAGGGGCCTACAATGAGCAGTTCTTC.

This chain joins TRBV27 and TRBJ2-1; a possible D gene is TRBD2 (6 bases). The CDR3 has 17 residues. The ends were cut back, 5 bases at V and 4 bases at J, with 21 bases in the middle. The V gene's germline CDR1 is MNHEY and CDR2 SMNVEV (reference sequence). The CDR3 bases are TGTGCCAGCAGTCCCCTCTCCGGCGGGATGGTGTACAATGAGCAGTTCTTC. It translates to CASSPLSGGMVYNEQFF.

This clone has a single count. The J gene is TRBJ2-6, the V gene TRBV6-5; D is uncertain. With 0 bases removed from V and 1 base from J, the gap between germline ends came to 7 bases. From germline, CDR1 is MNHEY and CDR2 SVGAGI. This CDR3 has 16 amino acids. CDR3 nucleotide sequence: TGTGCCAGCAGTTACTCTACCAGTTCTGGGGCCAACGTCCTGACTTTC. Its protein is CASSYSTSSGANVLTF.

The CDR3: CASSFTGTSGYEQYF. Written as DNA, the CDR3 is TGTGCCAGCTCATTTACCGGGACTAGCGGCTACGAGCAGTACTTC. The V gene is TRBV18, the J gene TRBJ2-7; 11 positions agree with TRBD2. Germline V gene data show CDR1 as KGHSH and CDR2 as LQKENI. The CDR3 runs 15 residues. Germline trimming cut 5 bases from V and 3 bases from J; bases unmatched to any gene: 6.

The chain links TRBV6-2 or TRBV6-3 to TRBJ1-3; D is unresolved. The CDR3 spans 14 residues. Germline-derived CDR1 and CDR2 are MNHEY and SVGEGT. V lost 5 bases to trimming and J lost 4 bases, with 12 bases between them. The CDR3 sequence: CASSQTQTGNTIYF. CDR3 nucleotide sequence: TGTGCCAGCAGTCAGACACAGACGGGAAACACCATATATTTT.

The rearrangement joins TRBV21-1 to TRBJ1-2; the table gives TRBD1 as D, unverified against the DNA. TRBV21-1 is designated a pseudogene. CDR3 size: 16 residues. CDR3 coding DNA: TGTGCCAGCAGCAAAGCGTTATACAGGGGGAGGTCAGGCTACACCTTC. It is translated as CASSKALYRGRSGYTF.

The J gene is TRBJ2-4, the V gene TRBV3-1 (or the pseudogene TRBV3-2); TRBD1 is a possible D gene (5 bases). V was trimmed by 3 bases and J by 0 bases, leaving 12 bases between them. The CDR3 totals 16 residues. The germline V gene has CDR1 LGHDT and CDR2 YNNKEL (reference sequence). For the CDR3, the DNA is TGTGCCAGCAGCCAGGCACAGGTGCCAGCCAAAAACATTCAGTACTTC. Protein: CASSQAQVPAKNIQYF.

V and J are TRBV6-5 and TRBJ1-4, with 11 bases aligning to TRBD1. The CDR3 length is 16 residues. The junction had 5 bases not matched to a gene; V was cut back by 2 bases and J by 6 bases. CDR1 MNHEY and CDR2 SVGAGI come from the germline V gene. CDR3 sequence (DNA): TGTGCCAGCAGTTACGGTCCGGGACAGGGGGATGAAAAACTGTTTTTT. Translated: CASSYGPGQGDEKLFF.

The J gene is TRBJ1-5, the V gene TRBV12-3 or TRBV12-4; D unresolved. This CDR3 contains 12 residues. V was pared by 6 bases and J by 9 bases, with 12 bases between. CDR3 region: CASSSGVWPQHF. CDR3 sequence (DNA): TGTGCCAGCAGCTCCGGAGTCTGGCCCCAGCATTTT.

This chain joins TRBV10-3 and TRBJ2-3; D is unresolved. V was shortened by 3 bases and J by 3 bases, with 7 bases between the two germline ends. CDR3 size: 13 residues. From germline, CDR1 is ENHRY and CDR2 SYGVKD. The CDR3 loop is CAISERATDTQYF. The CDR3 bases are TGTGCCATCAGTGAACGAGCGACAGATACGCAGTATTTT.

This clone occurred a few times. The V call is TRBV18, the J call TRBJ2-1; 7 nucleotides align to TRBD1. After removal of 4 bases from V and 5 bases from J, the junction contained 11 bases not matched to a gene. Germline CDR1 KGHSH, CDR2 LQKENI. The CDR3 length is 16 residues. The CDR3 sequence: CASSQISGTANNEQFF. CDR3 nucleotides: TGTGCCAGCTCACAGATCTCCGGGACAGCCAACAATGAGCAGTTCTTC.

This clone appeared a single time. The V gene is TRBV12-3 or TRBV12-4, the J gene TRBJ2-3; no reliable D call. CDR3 size: 13 residues. Trimming removed 6 bases from V and 2 bases from J, with 9 bases in between. CDR3 loop: CASSPGDTDTQYF. The CDR3 DNA reads TGTGCCAGCAGCCCGGGTGACACAGATACGCAGTATTTT.

This sequence joins TRBV30 and TRBJ1-4; a weak D match, TRBD1 (5 bases). Trimming pared 3 bases from V and 6 bases from J, leaving 14 bases between. From germline, CDR1 is GTSNPN and CDR2 SVGIG (reference sequence). The CDR3 extends over 14 amino acids. The chain's CDR3 is CAWRDVRGDEKLFF. The CDR3 region has the DNA TGTGCCTGGAGAGACGTACGGGGGGATGAAAAACTGTTTTTT. Full variable domain (remainder filled in from reference TRBV30 and TRBJ1-4): SQTIHQWPATLVQPVGSPLSLECTVEGTSNPNLYWYRQAAGRGLQLLFYSVGIGQISSEVPQNLSASRPQDRQFILSSKKLLLSDSGFYLCAWRDVRGDEKLFFGSGTQLSVL.

DNA for the CDR3: TGTGCCAGCAGCTTAGTCACAGGGGGCTATGGCTACACCTTC. Protein: CASSLVTGGYGYTF. The J gene is TRBJ1-2, the V gene TRBV7-2; 8 nucleotides align to TRBD1. The CDR3 has 14 amino acids. The ends lost 1 base at V and 4 bases at J; junction bases unmatched: 2. Germline V gene sequence: CDR1 SGHTA, CDR2 FQGNSA.

The chain has TRBV3-1 (or the pseudogene TRBV3-2) and TRBJ1-3; D is uncertain. Germline lookup yields CDR1 LGHDT and CDR2 YNNKEL (reference sequence). V lost 3 bases and J lost 0, with 12 bases in between. The length of the CDR3 is 16 residues. The CDR3 spells CASSHGLKTSGNTIYF. The CDR3 DNA follows: TGTGCCAGCAGCCACGGTTTGAAAACCTCTGGAAACACCATATATTTT.

The chain has TRBV5-1 and TRBJ1-1; D gene unclear. CDR3 length equals 13 residues. Deletions cut 0 bases from V and 4 bases from J, with 7 bases between. Per the germline V gene, CDR1 is SGHRS and CDR2 is YFSETQ. CDR3 nucleotide sequence: TGCGCCAGCAGCTTGGATACAGTCACTGAAGCTTTCTTT. Translating gives CASSLDTVTEAFF.

This clone turned up a few times. The chain combines TRBV19 with TRBJ2-3, with a possible D match to TRBD2 (5 bases). This CDR3 is built from 13 residues. Germline loops: CDR1 LNHDA, CDR2 SQIVND (reference sequence). Trimming removed 5 bases from V and 1 base from J, with 7 bases in between. DNA for the CDR3: TGTGCCAGTAGTTGGGAGCGCACAGATACGCAGTATTTT. It specifies CASSWERTDTQYF.

The V call is TRBV13, the J call TRBJ2-5; D gene uncertain. The CDR3 loop spans 14 amino acids. The ends were cut back, 1 base at V and 5 bases at J, with 11 bases in the middle. Per germline, CDR1 PRHDT and CDR2 FYEKMQ (reference sequence). As DNA, the CDR3 is TGTGCCAGCAGCTTAGCGCCAGGAAGGGAGACCCAGTACTTC. This codes for CASSLAPGRETQYF. Complete variable domain (other parts from reference TRBV13 and TRBJ2-5): AAGVIQSPRHLIKEKRETATLKCYPIPRHDTVYWYQQGPGQDPQFLISFYEKMQSDKGSIPDRFSAQQFSDYHSELNMSSLELGDSALYFCASSLAPGRETQYFGPGTRLLVL.

The chain couples TRBV10-3 to TRBJ2-1; weak D call: TRBD2 (6 bases). This CDR3 is built from 14 residues. With 3 bases removed from V and 1 base from J, the gap between germline ends came to 7 bases. The germline V gene encodes CDR1 ENHRY and CDR2 SYGVKD. For the CDR3, the DNA is TGTGCCATCAGTGACGGGGGTTCCTACAATGAGCAGTTCTTC. This encodes CAISDGGSYNEQFF.

This chain connects TRBV28 to TRBJ2-3; a possible D gene is TRBD2 (6 bases). V was shortened by 2 bases and J by 3 bases, with 18 bases between the two germline ends. The CDR3 covers 17 residues. From germline, CDR1 is MDHEN and CDR2 SYDVKM. The CDR3 loop is CASSLRWAGRRTDTQYF. Here the CDR3 DNA reads TGTGCCAGCAGTTTAAGGTGGGCGGGGCGACGAACAGATACGCAGTATTTT.

CDR3 bases: TGTGCCAGCAGCTTACTGACAGAACTGAACACTGAAGCTTTCTTT. Translation gives CASSLLTELNTEAFF. The chain uses TRBV7-9 and TRBJ1-1, with D perhaps matching TRBD1 (5 bases). This CDR3 region has 15 residues. Trimming took 2 bases from V and 0 from J, leaving 10 bases between them. Germline lookup yields CDR1 SEHNR and CDR2 FQNEAQ (reference sequence). The variable domain in full, completed from reference TRBV7-9 and TRBJ1-1, reads DTGVSQNPRHKITKRGQNVTFRCDPISEHNRLYWYRQTLGQGPEFLTYFQNEAQLEKSRLLSDRFSAERPKGSFSTLEIQRTEQGDSAMYLCASSLLTELNTEAFFGQGTRLTVV.

The CDR3 is CASSILGGEYTGELFF. In DNA form, the CDR3 reads TGTGCCAGTAGTATACTCGGGGGGGAATACACCGGGGAGCTGTTTTTT. J is TRBJ2-2 and V is TRBV19; 8 bases match TRBD2. CDR3 length: 16 residues. Germline CDR1 and CDR2: LNHDA and SQIVND (reference sequence). The V segment lost 2 bases and the J segment 3 bases; nucleotides outside the gene matches: 5.

The chain carries TRBV25-1 and TRBJ2-3, with D perhaps TRBD2 (6 bases). Trimming left V 3 bases short and J 1 base short, with 11 bases between. CDR1 and CDR2 (germline): MGHDK, SYGVNS. CDR3 length: 15 amino acids. CDR3 in amino acids: CASSDGGLRTDTQYF. In DNA, the CDR3 is TGTGCCAGCAGTGACGGGGGACTCCGCACAGATACGCAGTATTTT.

In DNA form, the CDR3 reads TGTGCCAGCAGCTTGCGTTTCCGGGGGCTAGCGGGAGACAATGAGCAGTTCTTC. It encodes CASSLRFRGLAGDNEQFF. The chain couples TRBV5-4 to TRBJ2-1; 10 positions agree with TRBD2. This CDR3 is built from 18 residues. The V segment lost 1 base and the J segment 5 bases; nucleotides outside the gene matches: 12. CDR1 and CDR2 (germline): SGHNT, YYREEE (reference sequence).

This clone was detected only a few times. The genes are TRBV7-2 and TRBJ1-2; D uncertain. V was trimmed by 1 base and J by 2 bases, leaving 8 bases between them. Per the germline V gene, CDR1 is SGHTA and CDR2 is FQGNSA. The CDR3 contains 14 residues. CDR3 amino acids: CASSLEIRNYGYTF. The CDR3 nucleotides are TGTGCCAGCAGCTTAGAAATTCGGAACTATGGCTACACCTTC.

J is TRBJ1-1 and V is TRBV14; possibly TRBD1 for D (6 bases). The CDR3 totals 15 residues. V lost 3 bases to trimming and J lost 1 base, with 12 bases between them. Germline lookup yields CDR1 SGHDN and CDR2 FVKESK. In DNA form, the CDR3 reads TGTGCCAGCAGCCAGAACGGACAGTGGAACACTGAAGCTTTCTTT. Translating it yields CASSQNGQWNTEAFF.

This clone has only one observation. This chain joins TRBV27 and TRBJ1-1; 10 bases align to TRBD1. The CDR3 runs to 16 residues. Germline-derived CDR1 and CDR2 are MNHEY and SMNVEV (reference sequence). Losses at the gene ends were 4 bases for V and 0 bases for J; bases not matched to a gene: 5. The CDR3 DNA follows: TGTGCCAGCAGTTCCTGGACAGGGGGGTTGAACACTGAAGCTTTCTTT. This gives the protein CASSSWTGGLNTEAFF.

This sequence joins TRBV7-7 and TRBJ2-3; TRBD2 matches at 11 bases. The germline V gene encodes CDR1 SSHAT and CDR2 FNYEAQ (reference sequence). This CDR3 is 16 amino acids long. J gave up 3 bases and V 6 bases, and 8 bases lay outside the gene matches. Written as DNA, the CDR3 is TGTGCCAGCAGGCCCTTAACTAGCGGGAGAACAGATACGCAGTATTTT. It yields the protein CASRPLTSGRTDTQYF.

The gene calls are TRBV20-1 and TRBJ1-5; 9 bases align to TRBD1. The junction had 3 bases not matched to a gene; V was cut back by 3 bases and J by 0 bases. The CDR3 has 15 amino acids. CDR1 and CDR2 from the germline V gene are DFQATT and SNEGSKA (reference sequence). DNA for the CDR3: TGCAGTGCTAGTAGGACAGGGGATAGCAATCAGCCCCAGCATTTT. It encodes CSASRTGDSNQPQHF.

V gene TRBV15 combines with J gene TRBJ2-5; 8 nucleotides match TRBD2. Per germline, CDR1 LNHNV and CDR2 YYDKDF (reference sequence). Unmatched junction bases numbered 5, after V lost 5 bases and J lost 3 bases. The CDR3 runs to 14 residues. CDR3 loop: CATSRSGTEETQYF. CDR3 nucleotide sequence: TGTGCCACCAGCCGTAGCGGGACCGAAGAGACCCAGTACTTC.